This T cell receptor (beta chain) was found in a study of identical twins. The study, taken as a whole, reports: Interpretation of the results relied on cross-sectional statistical analysis and not on following the same donors.

TCRdb recomputed calls from the 5' RACE reads with MiXCR, one row per CDR3 protein. The sample lists hundreds of thousands of distinct CDR3 sequences; 21% were seen once. Germline CDR1 and CDR2: SGHRS and YFSETQ. With 2 bases removed from V and 4 bases from J, the gap between germline ends came to 9 bases. This CDR3 comprises 13 residues. There are a few counts of this clonotype. Its antigen remains unknown. This sample also appeared in a second study, on T cells expressing NK-cell markers. That paper adds: Obtained from sorted CD3+CD56+NKG2C+, CD3+CD56+NKG2C- and CD3+CD56-NKG2C+ T cells were the TCR beta repertoires. In about six donors, dominant CD3+CD56+NKG2C+ clones formed roughly 1.0-7.5% of CD8+ cells. A handful of donors showed these clonotypes also leading the CD3+CD56-NKG2C+ fraction.

The source material was PBMCs. J is TRBJ2-5 and V is TRBV5-1; a possible D gene is TRBD1 (6 bases). The TCR sequence derives from a woman aged 18-29 years in good health. CDR3 residues: CASSFYRAETQYF. Written as DNA, the CDR3 is TGCGCCAGCAGCTTTTACAGGGCAGAGACCCAGTACTTC. The full variable domain, completed using reference TRBV5-1 and TRBJ2-5, is KAGVTQTPRYLIKTRGQQVTLSCSPISGHRSVSWYQQTPGQGLQFLFEYFSETQRNKGNFPGRFSGRQFSNSRSEMNVSTLELGDSALYLCASSFYRAETQYFGPGTRLLVL.